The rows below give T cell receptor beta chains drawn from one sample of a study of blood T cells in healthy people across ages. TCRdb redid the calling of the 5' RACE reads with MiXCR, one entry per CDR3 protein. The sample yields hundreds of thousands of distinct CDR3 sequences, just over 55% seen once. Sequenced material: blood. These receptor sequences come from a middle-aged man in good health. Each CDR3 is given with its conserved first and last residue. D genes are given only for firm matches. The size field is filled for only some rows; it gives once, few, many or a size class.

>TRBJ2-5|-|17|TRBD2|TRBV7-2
TGTGCCAGCAGCTCCTTTATAGCTAGCGGGGGAAAAGAGACCCAGTACTTC
CASSSFIASGGKETQYF
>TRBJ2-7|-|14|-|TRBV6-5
TGTGCCAGCAGTTACTCGACGGCCTACAATGAGCAGTACTTC
CASSYSTAYNEQYF
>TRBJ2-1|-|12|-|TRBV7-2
TGTGCCAGCAGCTTAGGATGGTTGGAGCAGTTCTTC
CASSLGWLEQFF
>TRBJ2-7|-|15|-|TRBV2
TGTGCCAGCCGTGATGTAGTAATCGGTCCCTACGAGCAGTACTTC
CASRDVVIGPYEQYF
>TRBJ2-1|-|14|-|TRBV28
TGTGCCAGCAGTTTATCGGGGGTCTACAATGAGCAGTTCTTC
CASSLSGVYNEQFF
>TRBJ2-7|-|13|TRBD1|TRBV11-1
TGTGCCAGCAGCTTATCTGACAGGGGCGAGCAGTACTTC
CASSLSDRGEQYF
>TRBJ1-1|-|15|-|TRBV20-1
TGCAGTGCCACAGGCGGAACTGGGGGGAACACTGAAGCTTTCTTT
CSATGGTGGNTEAFF
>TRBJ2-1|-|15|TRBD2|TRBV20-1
TGCAGTGCGTGGACTAGCGGGGGCCCTTTGGATGAGCAGTTCTTC
CSAWTSGGPLDEQFF
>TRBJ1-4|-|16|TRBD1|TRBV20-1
TGCAGTGCCCATGGACAGGGTATCGCCACTAATGAAAAACTGTTTTTT
CSAHGQGIATNEKLFF
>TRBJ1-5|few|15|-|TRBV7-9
TGTGCCAGCAGCCCCTCAGGGGACGGCAATCAGCCCCAGCATTTT
CASSPSGDGNQPQHF
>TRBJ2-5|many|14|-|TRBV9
TGTGCCAGCAGCGTAGGATGGGAACAAGAGACCCAGTACTTC
CASSVGWEQETQYF
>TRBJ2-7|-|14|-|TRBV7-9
TGTGCCTCCACATCCGGGACTCAAGCCTACGAGCAGTACTTC
CASTSGTQAYEQYF
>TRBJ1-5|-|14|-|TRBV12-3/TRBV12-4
TGTGCCAGCAGTCCCGGACAGCCCAATCAGCCCCAGCATTTT
CASSPGQPNQPQHF
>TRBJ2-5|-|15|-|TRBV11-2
TGTGCCAGCAACCAAGAGGGGGGAAGGGGAGAGACCCAGTACTTC
CASNQEGGRGETQYF
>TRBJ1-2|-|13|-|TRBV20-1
TGCAGTGCTAGAGGACCGGGGACATATGGCTACACCTTC
CSARGPGTYGYTF
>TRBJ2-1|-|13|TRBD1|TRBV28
TGTGCCAGCAGTAAGGACAGGAACAATGAGCAGTTCTTC
CASSKDRNNEQFF
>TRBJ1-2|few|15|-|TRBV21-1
TGTGCCAGCAGCAATATTTGTAAATTAACGGGAGGCTACACCTTC
CASSNICKLTGGYTF
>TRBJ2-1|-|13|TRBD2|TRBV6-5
TGTGCCAGCAGTGACTCGAGACTAGCGGAGCAGTTCTTC
CASSDSRLAEQFF
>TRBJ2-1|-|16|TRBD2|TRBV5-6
TGTGCCAGCAGCTTTGGAAGGACTAGCGAGTACAATGAGCAGTTCTTC
CASSFGRTSEYNEQFF
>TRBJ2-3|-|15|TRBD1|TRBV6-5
TGTGCCAGCAGAAACACAGGGGGCTTCACAGATACGCAGTATTTT
CASRNTGGFTDTQYF
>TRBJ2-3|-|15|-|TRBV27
TGTGCCAGCAGTTTCGGGGAGCGGGGCACAGATACGCAGTATTTT
CASSFGERGTDTQYF